The T cell receptor beta chain under discussion was sequenced for a study of T cell changes during pregnancy in multiple sclerosis (dated by TCRdb to between 2017 and 2020). As for the study more broadly: The study examined how the T cell repertoire changed over the course of pregnancy in women with multiple sclerosis.

Receptor amplification or capture employed the immunoSEQ multiplex PCR assay. TCRdb carries this immuneACCESS record with in-frame sequences only. Its versions omit some clonotypes, under half of them owing to an unresolved V gene in the studies checked, with the rest unexplained. Recorded for this sample are about 44,000 clones; roughly nine tenths of them occurred a single time. The ten most abundant clones make up around 0.6% of the sample. This clone was counted a few times. What antigen it recognizes has not been identified. No much larger clone exists at a distance of one base, and base qualities are not known. From cysteine to phenylalanine, the CDR3 is 11 amino acids long. The only DNA kept is the CDR3, 33 bases in frame from the first base. The trim is 7 bases for V and 10 bases for J, with a gap of 11 bases between the germline ends. CDR1 is given as MNHNS and CDR2 as SASEGT, both from the germline V gene.

The starting material was CD4+ T cells from peripheral blood mononuclear cells, obtained in the first trimester of pregnancy. In this chain, TRBV6-1 is recombined with TRBJ2-1; tentative D gene TRBD2, with 5 bases matching. This receptor was obtained from a female donor with multiple sclerosis, enrolled in a pregnancy study. The nucleotides read TGTGCCAGCACCATACTAGACGAGCAGTTCTTC. Its translation reads: CASTILDEQFF.